The 25 T cell receptor beta chains presented below share a single source sample, sequenced in a study of blood T cell repertoires in COVID-19. Generated by immunoSEQ multiplex PCR, the TCRdb table keeps only in-frame clones and is missing some. The sample holds around 180,000 clones; about 85% are singletons and the top ten take around 9.8%. Sequencing was performed on peripheral blood. Receptors originate from a woman older than 75 with acute or convalescent COVID-19.

V gene TRBV4-3 combines with J gene TRBJ1-2; possibly TRBD1 for D (5 bases). This CDR3 is 17 amino acids long. V dropped 0 bases and J dropped 5 bases, with 19 bases sitting between them. CDR1 and CDR2 from the germline V gene are LGHNA and YSLEER. CDR3 bases: TGCGCCAGCAGCCAAGAGTCGGCGCAGGGCGTAGGGTATGGCTACACCTTC. As protein: CASSQESAQGVGYGYTF.

The rearrangement links TRBV19 to TRBJ1-5, with 7 bases that match TRBD1. The V and J ends lost 4 bases and 1 base, in that order; junction bases with no gene match: 13. The CDR3 spans 18 residues. CDR1 is LNHDA and CDR2 is SQIVND in the germline V gene (reference sequence). The DNA for the CDR3 is TGTGCCAGTAGTACCTCCCTGTCATCGGGACAGAGCAATCAGCCCCAGCATTTT. It encodes CASSTSLSSGQSNQPQHF.

V gene TRBV19 combines with J gene TRBJ1-5, with unresolved D. Germline V gene data show CDR1 as LNHDA and CDR2 as SQIVND (reference sequence). CDR3 length equals 15 residues. V shed 5 bases and J shed 4 bases, with 15 bases lying between them. DNA of the CDR3: TGTGCCAGTAGTCCCGTGGAGGGTGTGAATCAGCCCCAGCATTTT. Amino acids: CASSPVEGVNQPQHF.

The V and J genes are TRBV15 and TRBJ2-7; possible D gene TRBD2, 6 bases. This CDR3 contains 14 residues. Germline-derived CDR1 and CDR2 are LNHNV and YYDKDF (reference sequence). Trimming removed 3 bases at V and 2 bases at J, with 11 bases between. The CDR3 protein is CATSSRGEAYEQYF. CDR3 sequence (DNA): TGTGCCACCAGCAGTCGCGGGGAAGCCTACGAGCAGTACTTC.

The gene calls are TRBV19 and TRBJ1-1; D ambiguous. CDR3 length: 13 residues. CDR1 LNHDA and CDR2 SQIVND come from the germline V gene (reference sequence). With 7 bases removed from V and 1 base from J, the gap between germline ends came to 10 bases. This CDR3 reads CASNWPPNTEAFF. The CDR3 region has the DNA TGTGCCAGTAATTGGCCACCGAACACTGAAGCTTTCTTT.

The chain combines TRBV7-2 with TRBJ1-4, with TRBD1 matching 8 bases. CDR1 is SGHTA and CDR2 is FQGNSA in the germline V gene. J lost 6 bases, V lost 4 bases, and 1 base had no gene match. CDR3 length equals 13 residues. The CDR3: CASSSDRDEKLFF. In nucleotides, the CDR3 is TGTGCCAGCAGCTCGGACAGGGATGAAAAACTGTTTTTT.

In its sample, this clone was seen a few times. CDR3 amino acids: CASSLYGTGAGNTIYF. CDR3 DNA: TGCGCCAGCAGCTTGTATGGGACAGGTGCTGGAAACACCATATATTTT. This chain links TRBV5-1 with TRBJ1-3; 8 bases align to TRBD1. The CDR3 has 16 amino acids. V lost 1 base to trimming and J lost 2 bases; unmatched junction nucleotides: 5. The germline CDR1 and CDR2 sequences are SGHRS and YFSETQ.

This clone was seen just once. The genes are TRBV12-3 or TRBV12-4 and TRBJ2-5; a possible D gene is TRBD1 (5 bases). The CDR3 is 12 residues long. V gave up 8 bases and J gave up 5 bases, with 12 bases separating them. The CDR3 reads CASGPGKETQYF. Here the CDR3 DNA reads TGTGCCAGCGGGCCAGGGAAGGAGACCCAGTACTTC.

CDR3 sequence: CASSPTDMEGYTF. As DNA, the CDR3 is TGTGCCAGCAGCCCGACCGACATGGAAGGCTACACCTTC. The V call is TRBV11-2, the J call TRBJ1-2; D is unresolved. V was pared by 5 bases and J by 8 bases, with 15 bases between. There are 13 residues in the CDR3. CDR1 is SGHAT and CDR2 is FQNNGV in the germline V gene.

This chain uses TRBV6-5 with TRBJ2-7, with 7 bases identical to TRBD1. With V trimmed by 6 bases and J by 4 bases, 9 bases remained unmatched. The CDR3 totals 14 residues. The germline CDR1 and CDR2 sequences are MNHEY and SVGAGI. CDR3 nucleotide sequence: TGTGCCAGCAGCTCCGGGACAGTCATGTACGAGCAGTACTTC. As protein: CASSSGTVMYEQYF.

This clone was seen a single time. The CDR3 region is CASSYSSSSNQPQHF. The CDR3 DNA reads as TGTGCCAGCAGTTACTCGTCAAGCAGCAATCAGCCCCAGCATTTT. The V and J genes are TRBV6-6 and TRBJ1-5; no firm D call. Trimming took off 0 bases at V and 1 base at J, with 7 bases between the two ends. CDR1 is MNHNY, CDR2 SVGAGI, per germline (reference sequence). The CDR3 spans 15 residues.

This clone was recorded a few times. V usage is TRBV7-2 and J usage is TRBJ1-6, with D possibly matching TRBD1 (5 bases). Trimming took 8 bases from V and 6 from J, leaving 17 bases between them. Germline V gene sequence: CDR1 SGHTA, CDR2 FQGNSA. The CDR3 has 15 amino acids. The CDR3 protein is CASLSTAGRNSPLHF. Written as DNA, the CDR3 is TGTGCCAGCTTGTCTACGGCAGGGCGTAATTCACCCCTCCACTTT.

The rearrangement uses TRBV3-1 (or the pseudogene TRBV3-2) and TRBJ2-1, with D tentatively TRBD2 (6 bases). Germline V gene data show CDR1 as LGHDT and CDR2 as YNNKEL (reference sequence). The CDR3 totals 15 residues. V lost 1 base and J lost 4, with 11 bases in between. The CDR3 sequence is CASSQGVGGYNEQFF. CDR3 sequence (DNA): TGTGCCAGCAGCCAAGGTGTGGGGGGATACAATGAGCAGTTCTTC.

The chain employs TRBV5-5 and TRBJ2-3; TRBD2 agrees at 13 bases. With V trimmed by 4 bases and J by 4 bases, 6 bases remained unmatched. This CDR3 spans 16 amino acids. Per the germline V gene, CDR1 is SGHKS and CDR2 is YYEKEE (reference sequence). This CDR3 is CASSPRTSGSSDTQYF. As DNA, the CDR3 is TGTGCCAGCAGCCCAAGGACTAGCGGGAGTTCAGATACGCAGTATTTT.

This clone was observed once. The DNA for the CDR3 is TGTGCCAGCAGCCGGGACAGGGGCGACGAGCAGTACTTC. It encodes CASSRDRGDEQYF. The V call is TRBV11-2, the J call TRBJ2-7; TRBD1 matches 10 bases. V lost 5 bases to trimming and J lost 5 bases; unmatched junction nucleotides: 3. Germline values: CDR1 SGHAT, CDR2 FQNNGV. The CDR3 runs to 13 residues.

The chain has TRBV5-6 and TRBJ2-1, with 13 bases that match TRBD2. CDR1 and CDR2 from the germline V gene are SGHDT and YYEEEE. Unmatched junction bases numbered 7, after V lost 3 bases and J lost 4 bases. The CDR3 sequence is 17 residues long. CDR3 in DNA: TGTGCCAGCAGCTCTTTCAGACTAGCGGGGGGTTACAATGAGCAGTTCTTC. Encoded protein: CASSSFRLAGGYNEQFF.

This rearrangement joins TRBV5-1 to TRBJ2-1, with 7 positions matching TRBD2. V was pared by 1 base and J by 1 base, with 8 bases of the junction left unmatched. The CDR3 loop spans 17 amino acids. The germline CDR1 and CDR2 sequences are SGHRS and YFSETQ. The CDR3 nucleotides are TGCGCCAGCAGCTTGTCAGTTAGCGGGTGGTCCTACAATGAGCAGTTCTTC. This encodes CASSLSVSGWSYNEQFF.

In regard to this clone: Other DNA sequences in this sample translate to the same CDR3. The rearrangement links TRBV7-2 to TRBJ2-1; TRBD1 matches at 8 bases. This CDR3 contains 15 residues. Germline assignment: CDR1 SGHTA and CDR2 FQGNSA. The junction had 3 bases not matched to a gene; V was cut back by 1 base and J by 4 bases. CDR3 DNA: TGTGCCAGCAGCTTAGACAGGGGGAGATACAATGAGCAGTTCTTC. Translation: CASSLDRGRYNEQFF.

The chain couples TRBV6-5 to TRBJ2-7, with 8 bases matching TRBD2. The CDR3 length is 16 residues. V was pared by 2 bases and J by 4 bases, with 10 bases of the junction left unmatched. Germline values: CDR1 MNHEY, CDR2 SVGAGI. As DNA, the CDR3 is TGTGCCAGCAGTTACGGTGGGCGGGGGGCGGCATACGAGCAGTACTTC. Translated: CASSYGGRGAAYEQYF.

J is TRBJ1-5 and V is TRBV19; no firm D call. The CDR3 has 13 residues. Germline V lookup: CDR1 LNHDA, CDR2 SQIVND (reference sequence). Trimming pared 3 bases from V and 4 bases from J, leaving 7 bases between. CDR3 nucleotide sequence: TGTGCCAGTAGTATGTGGCGGAATCAGCCCCAGCATTTT. This sequence encodes CASSMWRNQPQHF.

The V gene is TRBV29-1, the J gene TRBJ1-2; D is perhaps TRBD1 (6 bases). V was shortened by 5 bases and J by 1 base, with 17 bases between the two germline ends. Germline V CDR1 and CDR2: SQVTM, ANQGSEA. The CDR3 covers 15 residues. CDR3 in amino acids: CSVFLAGGRNYGYTF. The CDR3 bases are TGCAGCGTTTTCCTTGCGGGGGGCCGTAACTATGGCTACACCTTC.

CDR3 in amino acids: CASSPRQAGTSTDTQYF. CDR3 DNA sequence: TGTGCCAGCTCACCACGGCAAGCGGGTACTAGCACAGATACGCAGTATTTT. The J gene is TRBJ2-3, the V gene TRBV18, with D possibly TRBD2 on 6 matching bases. CDR1 is KGHSH, CDR2 LQKENI, per germline. The V end lost 1 base, the J end lost 0 bases, and 14 bases lay between the germline ends. CDR3 size: 17 residues.

The chain joins TRBV19 to TRBJ2-7; D might be TRBD1 (6 bases). The germline CDR1 and CDR2 sequences are LNHDA and SQIVND (reference sequence). This CDR3 spans 12 amino acids. With 10 bases removed from V and 1 base from J, the gap between germline ends came to 11 bases. DNA for the CDR3: TGTGCCACCTCAGGACAGTCCTACGAGCAGTACTTC. Residues: CATSGQSYEQYF.

This clone turned up a few times. The V and J genes are TRBV18 and TRBJ1-2; possible D gene TRBD1, 5 bases. The CDR3 covers 13 residues. Germline CDR1 KGHSH, CDR2 LQKENI. V lost 4 bases and J 4 bases, leaving 10 bases between the germline ends. DNA for the CDR3: TGTGCCAGCTCACAGGGGATGAGCTATGGCTACACCTTC. Translated: CASSQGMSYGYTF.

The V call is TRBV5-4, the J call TRBJ2-5, with D tentatively TRBD1 (6 bases). Germline V CDR1 and CDR2: SGHNT, YYREEE (reference sequence). V was pared by 3 bases and J by 5 bases, with 14 bases between. This CDR3 has 14 residues. This chain's CDR3 is CASSSGTQGETQYF. In nucleotides, the CDR3 is TGTGCCAGCAGCTCCGGGACCCAGGGGGAGACCCAGTACTTC.